This is a list of T cell receptor beta chains from one sample in a study of shared clonotypes between healthy human individuals. Here immunoSEQ multiplex PCR was the method, and the copy in TCRdb shows in-frame clones only, minus some. Here the sample spans 2 million or so clones, roughly 95% being singletons. Sequencing was performed on naive CD4+ T cells sorted from blood. These receptors all come from a man between 18 and 35 years old in good health. The CDR3 runs from the conserved cysteine through the conserved F or W. D genes are given only for firm matches. For some rows the clone size is stated as once, few or many, or as a class when expanded; others skip it.

len: 15; d_gene: TRBD2; abundance: .; v_gene: TRBV30; j_gene: TRBJ2-3; CDR3nt: TGTGCCTGGAGTGTAGCGGGGGGGCTAACAGATACGCAGTATTTT; CDR3aa: CAWSVAGGLTDTQYF
len: 12; d_gene: TRBD1; abundance: .; v_gene: TRBV2; j_gene: TRBJ2-7; CDR3nt: TGTGCCAGCATATATCGACAGGGGGTCAACTACTTC; CDR3aa: CASIYRQGVNYF
len: 14; d_gene: TRBD1; abundance: few; v_gene: TRBV28; j_gene: TRBJ1-2; CDR3nt: TGTGCCAGCAACCTAGGGACAGCGGGACATGGCTACACCTTC; CDR3aa: CASNLGTAGHGYTF
len: 14; d_gene: .; abundance: .; v_gene: TRBV11-3; j_gene: TRBJ1-4; CDR3nt: TGTGCCAGCAGCTTAGACCGGACGGATGAAAAACTGTTTTTT; CDR3aa: CASSLDRTDEKLFF
len: 15; d_gene: .; abundance: .; v_gene: TRBV6-6; j_gene: TRBJ2-3; CDR3nt: TGTGCCAGCAGCCGAGCGACGGGTGTAGCAGATACGCAGTATTTT; CDR3aa: CASSRATGVADTQYF
len: 16; d_gene: TRBD1; abundance: .; v_gene: TRBV2; j_gene: TRBJ2-5; CDR3nt: TGTGCCAGCAACTCTTATCCAAACAGGGGTGGGGAGACCCAGTACTTC; CDR3aa: CASNSYPNRGGETQYF
len: 15; d_gene: .; abundance: .; v_gene: TRBV7-8; j_gene: TRBJ2-6; CDR3nt: TGTGCCAGCAGCCAACAGGGTACTGGGGCCAACGTCCTGACTTTC; CDR3aa: CASSQQGTGANVLTF
len: 13; d_gene: TRBD2; abundance: .; v_gene: TRBV10-3; j_gene: TRBJ2-7; CDR3nt: TGTGCCATCAGGCGGGGGACTGGGGGAGAGCAGTACTTC; CDR3aa: CAIRRGTGGEQYF
len: 16; d_gene: TRBD1; abundance: .; v_gene: TRBV5-6; j_gene: TRBJ1-5; CDR3nt: TGTGCCAGCAGCTTGGGCGGACAGGGTGGGAATCAGCCCCAGCATTTT; CDR3aa: CASSLGGQGGNQPQHF
len: 11; d_gene: .; abundance: .; v_gene: TRBV30; j_gene: TRBJ1-1; CDR3nt: TGTGCCTGGAGTGTTGGAAGGGGAGCTTTCTTT; CDR3aa: CAWSVGRGAFF
len: 14; d_gene: .; abundance: .; v_gene: TRBV7-2; j_gene: TRBJ1-6; CDR3nt: TGTGCCAGCAGCTCCTACGGGGCGACTTCACCCCTCCACTTT; CDR3aa: CASSSYGATSPLHF
len: 13; d_gene: .; abundance: .; v_gene: TRBV6-1; j_gene: TRBJ1-1; CDR3nt: TGTGCCAGCAGTGGACAGATGAACACTGAAGCTTTCTTT; CDR3aa: CASSGQMNTEAFF
len: 14; d_gene: .; abundance: .; v_gene: TRBV5-1; j_gene: TRBJ1-1; CDR3nt: TGCGCCAGCAGCTGGGGACAAGCGAACACTGAAGCTTTCTTT; CDR3aa: CASSWGQANTEAFF
len: 16; d_gene: TRBD2; abundance: .; v_gene: TRBV7-9; j_gene: TRBJ2-5; CDR3nt: TGTGCCAGCAGCCCCCCACGACTAGCGGGTCTAGAGACCCAGTACTTC; CDR3aa: CASSPPRLAGLETQYF
len: 15; d_gene: .; abundance: .; v_gene: TRBV5-6; j_gene: TRBJ2-2; CDR3nt: TGTGCCAGCAGCTTGGAAGGCGGATACACCGGGGAGCTGTTTTTT; CDR3aa: CASSLEGGYTGELFF
len: 13; d_gene: .; abundance: .; v_gene: TRBV19; j_gene: TRBJ2-1; CDR3nt: TGTGCCAGTAGTGAACTAGCAGGCAATGAGCAGTTCTTC; CDR3aa: CASSELAGNEQFF
len: 12; d_gene: .; abundance: few; v_gene: TRBV10-3; j_gene: TRBJ1-1; CDR3nt: TGTGCCACAAACGACGGGGTGGCTTGGGCTTTCTTT; CDR3aa: CATNDGVAWAFF
len: 14; d_gene: TRBD1; abundance: .; v_gene: TRBV5-4; j_gene: TRBJ1-6; CDR3nt: TGTGCCAGCAGCCGGGACAGGGGAGATTCACCCCTCCACTTT; CDR3aa: CASSRDRGDSPLHF
len: 15; d_gene: .; abundance: .; v_gene: TRBV7-7; j_gene: TRBJ2-1; CDR3nt: TGTGCTAGCAGCTCCGGGACGGGCTCCTACAATGAGCAGTTCTTC; CDR3aa: CASSSGTGSYNEQFF
len: 16; d_gene: TRBD2; abundance: .; v_gene: TRBV14; j_gene: TRBJ2-1; CDR3nt: TGTGCCAGCAGCCAAGTAAGGACTAGCGGGAGGCCTGAGCAGTTCTTC; CDR3aa: CASSQVRTSGRPEQFF
len: 16; d_gene: .; abundance: .; v_gene: TRBV5-1; j_gene: TRBJ2-7; CDR3nt: TGCGCCAGCAGCTTGCAACCACTCGGGAGCTCCTACGAGCAGTACTTC; CDR3aa: CASSLQPLGSSYEQYF
len: 15; d_gene: .; abundance: .; v_gene: TRBV5-8; j_gene: TRBJ2-7; CDR3nt: TGTGCCAGCAGCTTGGGTCTCGGCAGTGCCTACGAGCAGTACTTC; CDR3aa: CASSLGLGSAYEQYF
len: 16; d_gene: TRBD1; abundance: .; v_gene: TRBV6-6; j_gene: TRBJ1-6; CDR3nt: TGTGCCAGCAGTTCCCCGGACAGGGGGCTAAATTCACCCCTCCACTTT; CDR3aa: CASSSPDRGLNSPLHF
len: 15; d_gene: TRBD1; abundance: .; v_gene: TRBV5-4; j_gene: TRBJ2-4; CDR3nt: TGTGCCAGCAGCCAGCGGGACAGGGTCAAAAACATTCAGTACTTC; CDR3aa: CASSQRDRVKNIQYF
len: 15; d_gene: .; abundance: once; v_gene: TRBV5-1; j_gene: TRBJ2-1; CDR3nt: TGCGCCAGCAGCTTGGCCGGGAGCTCCTACAATGAGCAGTTCTTC; CDR3aa: CASSLAGSSYNEQFF
len: 12; d_gene: .; abundance: .; v_gene: TRBV5-1; j_gene: TRBJ1-2; CDR3nt: TGCGCCAGCAGCTTGACAGACTATGGCTACACCTTC; CDR3aa: CASSLTDYGYTF
len: 14; d_gene: TRBD2; abundance: .; v_gene: TRBV5-1; j_gene: TRBJ2-1; CDR3nt: TGCGCCAGCAGCCCGGGGGGGCCGGGCAATGAGCAGTTCTTC; CDR3aa: CASSPGGPGNEQFF
len: 14; d_gene: .; abundance: .; v_gene: TRBV27; j_gene: TRBJ1-1; CDR3nt: TGTGCCAGCAGCTCCCGGACAGAGAACACTGAAGCTTTCTTT; CDR3aa: CASSSRTENTEAFF
len: 13; d_gene: .; abundance: .; v_gene: TRBV9; j_gene: TRBJ1-1; CDR3nt: TGTGCCAGCAGCGTACTCCCATACACTGAAGCTTTCTTT; CDR3aa: CASSVLPYTEAFF
len: 14; d_gene: .; abundance: once; v_gene: TRBV6-5; j_gene: TRBJ1-1; CDR3nt: TGTGCCAGCAGTGAACAGTTGTCTAGCACTGAAGCTTTCTTT; CDR3aa: CASSEQLSSTEAFF
len: 21; d_gene: .; abundance: .; v_gene: TRBV1; j_gene: TRBJ1-6; CDR3nt: TGCACCAGCAGCCACGACGTACAGGGAAGGCAACCGATGGGACCAAATTCACCCCTCCACTTT; CDR3aa: CTSSHDVQGRQPMGPNSPLHF
len: 15; d_gene: .; abundance: once; v_gene: TRBV30; j_gene: TRBJ1-1; CDR3nt: TGTGCCTGGGCAAGGGGGGCTAAAGTCTCCACTGAAGCTTTCTTT; CDR3aa: CAWARGAKVSTEAFF
len: 13; d_gene: TRBD1; abundance: .; v_gene: TRBV11-2; j_gene: TRBJ2-7; CDR3nt: TGTGCCAGCAGCCCGGGACAGGGCTACGAGCAGTACTTC; CDR3aa: CASSPGQGYEQYF
len: 13; d_gene: .; abundance: .; v_gene: TRBV19; j_gene: TRBJ1-2; CDR3nt: TGTGCCAGTAGACTTACAGAAAACTATGGCTACACCTTC; CDR3aa: CASRLTENYGYTF
len: 16; d_gene: TRBD2; abundance: .; v_gene: TRBV9; j_gene: TRBJ2-1; CDR3nt: TGTGCCAGCAGCGTAGCCTCTAGCGGGGGTTACAATGAGCAGTTCTTC; CDR3aa: CASSVASSGGYNEQFF
len: 16; d_gene: TRBD2; abundance: .; v_gene: TRBV19; j_gene: TRBJ2-5; CDR3nt: TGTGCCAGTAGTATAAAACTAGCGGGAGGTGCAGAGACCCAGTACTTC; CDR3aa: CASSIKLAGGAETQYF
len: 15; d_gene: .; abundance: once; v_gene: TRBV18; j_gene: TRBJ2-3; CDR3nt: TGTGCCAGCTCACCAGGGACCACAGGACGGGATACGCAGTATTTT; CDR3aa: CASSPGTTGRDTQYF
len: 14; d_gene: .; abundance: .; v_gene: TRBV7-2; j_gene: TRBJ1-3; CDR3nt: TGTGCCAGCAGCTGGGGCCTATTTCCAGACACCATATATTTT; CDR3aa: CASSWGLFPDTIYF
len: 14; d_gene: .; abundance: .; v_gene: TRBV7-2; j_gene: TRBJ2-3; CDR3nt: TGTGCCAGCAGCCCCCGCGCTCTCACAGATACGCAGTATTTT; CDR3aa: CASSPRALTDTQYF
len: 15; d_gene: .; abundance: .; v_gene: TRBV6-6; j_gene: TRBJ1-4; CDR3nt: TGTGCCAGCAGTTACGGGCAGGGAGCTAATGAAAAACTGTTTTTT; CDR3aa: CASSYGQGANEKLFF
len: 12; d_gene: .; abundance: .; v_gene: TRBV7-9; j_gene: TRBJ2-5; CDR3nt: TGTGCCAGCAGCCTAAACCAAGAGACCCAGTACTTC; CDR3aa: CASSLNQETQYF
len: 14; d_gene: TRBD1; abundance: .; v_gene: TRBV19; j_gene: TRBJ2-7; CDR3nt: TGTGCCAGTAGCGGACAGGGGAGGGCTTACGAGCAGTACTTC; CDR3aa: CASSGQGRAYEQYF
len: 15; d_gene: TRBD2; abundance: once; v_gene: TRBV7-2; j_gene: TRBJ2-7; CDR3nt: TGTGCCAGCAGCTTAGTTTCGGGAGGGGGATACGAGCAGTACTTC; CDR3aa: CASSLVSGGGYEQYF
len: 15; d_gene: .; abundance: .; v_gene: TRBV7-8; j_gene: TRBJ1-4; CDR3nt: TGTGCCAGCAGCTTAGGGGCGGGGCCACGCGGAAAACTGTTTTTT; CDR3aa: CASSLGAGPRGKLFF
len: 18; d_gene: .; abundance: .; v_gene: TRBV28; j_gene: TRBJ1-5; CDR3nt: TGTGCCAGCAGTTTATGGCGGGCCTCTGGGGGGAGCAATCAGCCCCAGCATTTT; CDR3aa: CASSLWRASGGSNQPQHF
len: 13; d_gene: TRBD2; abundance: .; v_gene: TRBV10-1; j_gene: TRBJ2-7; CDR3nt: TGCGCCAGCAGTCGCGGGGGATCGTTCGAGCAGTACTTC; CDR3aa: CASSRGGSFEQYF
len: 13; d_gene: .; abundance: .; v_gene: TRBV10-1; j_gene: TRBJ1-6; CDR3nt: TGCGCCAGCAGCCAGGGGAATAATTCACCCCTCCACTTT; CDR3aa: CASSQGNNSPLHF
len: 14; d_gene: .; abundance: .; v_gene: TRBV2; j_gene: TRBJ1-5; CDR3nt: TGTGCCAGCAGTGACCGGGACACCCGTTCGCCCCAGCATTTT; CDR3aa: CASSDRDTRSPQHF
len: 13; d_gene: .; abundance: .; v_gene: TRBV6-6; j_gene: TRBJ2-3; CDR3nt: TGTGCCAGCACCCCGGTATGGCGTGATACGCAGTATTTT; CDR3aa: CASTPVWRDTQYF